Listed below are T cell receptor beta chains from one sample, sequenced in a study of blood T cell repertoires in COVID-19. The assay was immunoSEQ multiplex PCR, and TCRdb's table has in-frame clones only and misses some. The sample has fewer than 85,000 clones, about nine tenths seen once. The material sequenced was peripheral blood. The receptor set was obtained from a human donor in a cohort sampled during active COVID-19. CDR3s include the opening cysteine and the closing phenylalanine or tryptophan. The D gene is left open where the match is weak. Size is stated for part of the rows, as once, few or many counts, or as a class when the clone is expanded.

v_call	clone_size	d_call	j_call	cdr3_nt	cdr3_aa
TRBV6-5	once	TRBD1	TRBJ1-1	TGTGCCAGCAGACTAGACAGGGGGAACACTGAAGCTTTCTTT	CASRLDRGNTEAFF
TRBV7-9	-	-	TRBJ2-5	TGTGCCAGCAGCTCCCAAATGGGCGGGGAGACCCAGTACTTC	CASSSQMGGETQYF
TRBV6-5	-	-	TRBJ2-1	TGTGCCAGCAGTCCCCTTTCCCGGGGGAATGAGCAGTTCTTC	CASSPLSRGNEQFF
TRBV19	-	TRBD2	TRBJ2-3	TGTGCCAGTAGTCCGGGGACTAGAGATACGCAGTATTTT	CASSPGTRDTQYF
TRBV27	-	-	TRBJ2-7	TGTGCCAGCAGCCCACAGTCAGGACAGCCTCCTCCCTACGAGCAGTACTTC	CASSPQSGQPPPYEQYF
TRBV5-1	-	TRBD1	TRBJ1-3	TGCGCCAGCAGCTTCTACAGGGGAGACACCATATATTTT	CASSFYRGDTIYF
TRBV7-9	-	TRBD2	TRBJ2-5	TGTGCCAGCAGCTTACTCTTTTCAGCGGGGGAGACCCAGTACTTC	CASSLLFSAGETQYF
TRBV5-4	-	-	TRBJ2-3	TGTGCCAGCAGCTTGTTAGGAGGCCAGGGGAGCGGTACGCAGTATTTT	CASSLLGGQGSGTQYF
TRBV9	-	TRBD2	TRBJ2-3	TGTGCCAGCCGGGGGGGCGGGGACTACAAGAATACGCAGTATTTT	CASRGGGDYKNTQYF
TRBV5-1	-	-	TRBJ2-3	TGCGCCAGCAGCTTGGTATCAGGGTCGACAGATACGCAGTATTTT	CASSLVSGSTDTQYF
TRBV4-1	-	-	TRBJ2-7	TGCGCCAGCAGCCAAGATAATGTAGAGCAGTACTTC	CASSQDNVEQYF
TRBV5-4	-	-	TRBJ2-1	TGTGCCAGCACCCTGCCGTCGGGCAATGAGCAGTTCTTC	CASTLPSGNEQFF
TRBV2	-	TRBD1	TRBJ2-2	TGTGCCAGCAGCCAAAGGACAGGGGAAACCGGGGAGCTGTTTTTT	CASSQRTGETGELFF
TRBV20-1	-	TRBD2	TRBJ2-3	TGCAGTGCTAGTCGGGGGGGGCCACGGGGAGATACGCAGTATTTT	CSASRGGPRGDTQYF
TRBV5-4	-	-	TRBJ2-7	TGTGCCAGCAGCCCAACCAGGGGAGCGGACGAGCAGTACTTC	CASSPTRGADEQYF
TRBV4-1	-	-	TRBJ2-3	TGCGCCAGCAGCCAAGATACGCAGGGAACAGATACGCAGTATTTT	CASSQDTQGTDTQYF
TRBV7-9	-	TRBD2	TRBJ2-5	TGTGCCAGCAGCTTAGCAGTCGGGGGGGAGACCCAGTACTTC	CASSLAVGGETQYF